Listed below are T cell receptor beta chains from one sample, sequenced in a study of OX40 agonist ivuxolimab in advanced cancers. Produced via immunoSEQ multiplex PCR; TCRdb's table is partial and in-frame only. The table includes about 80,000 clones, 92% detected once. This specimen was CD4+ or CD8+ T cells sorted from blood, taken in a trial of the OX40 agonist ivuxolimab. These TCRs come from an adult with an advanced solid tumor such as melanoma, head and neck, liver or kidney cancer. The conserved cysteine and the conserved F or W are not part of the CDR3 here. D genes are given only for firm matches.

CDR3	J	D	V
ASSQQGSEAF	TRBJ1-1	.	TRBV27
ATSSRLAGGIRSYEQY	TRBJ2-7	TRBD2	TRBV15
ASSPQETQY	TRBJ2-5	.	TRBV25-1
ATSRDHRGLNSPLH	TRBJ1-6	TRBD1	TRBV15
AWSEQSNTEAF	TRBJ1-1	.	TRBV30
ASSVTRDRRDYGYT	TRBJ1-2	.	TRBV9
ASSVGRAPGYT	TRBJ1-2	.	TRBV6-1
ASSLSPLNMF	TRBJ2-1	.	TRBV7-6
ASTPSGDSGANVLT	TRBJ2-6	.	TRBV9
ASSHGTDLGGETQY	TRBJ2-5	TRBD2	TRBV4-1
ASSPTGQGYT	TRBJ1-2	TRBD1	TRBV7-9
ASSSTLRTALSPLH	TRBJ1-6	.	TRBV5-1
ARGPGMAQETQY	TRBJ2-5	.	TRBV2
ASTMTSGGAAETQY	TRBJ2-5	TRBD2	TRBV7-2
ASSPYLAGTDEQF	TRBJ2-1	TRBD2	TRBV7-9
ASSYAGDSYEQY	.	.	TRBV6-6
AISGPTGPSYEQY	TRBJ2-7	.	TRBV10-3
ASNLGGVDGYT	TRBJ1-2	.	TRBV19